A selection of T cell receptor beta chains follows, all from one sample in a study of T-cell reconstitution after alpha-beta-depleted transplantation in children. A single record per CDR3 protein comes from TCRdb applying MiXCR to the PCR reads. The profile shows a few hundred thousand distinct CDR3 sequences, approximately 10% of them singletons. The sample was PBMCs from the stem cell graft donor, taken from the stem cell graft. These receptors all come from a human donor who donated a stem cell graft to a child with acute lymphoblastic leukemia. Both conserved end residues are part of each CDR3. A D gene is named only where the DNA matches it firmly. Rows may omit the clone size; those that give it use once, few, many or a size class.

length: 17; V: TRBV4-3; size: .; J: TRBJ2-2; D: .; DNA: TGCGCCAGCAGCCAAGATTTGGGGGGGCGAAACACCGGGGAGCTGTTTTTT; CDR3: CASSQDLGGRNTGELFF
length: 13; V: TRBV9; size: few; J: TRBJ1-1; D: .; DNA: TGTGCCAGCAGCTTCGGGGGGCGAACTGAAGCTTTCTTT; CDR3: CASSFGGRTEAFF
length: 13; V: TRBV29-1; size: many; J: TRBJ1-2; D: .; DNA: TGCAGCGTTGTTCCACAGGAGAACTATGGCTACACCTTC; CDR3: CSVVPQENYGYTF
length: 15; V: TRBV7-9; size: many; J: TRBJ1-2; D: TRBD1; DNA: TGTGCCAGCAGCTTGGGACAGGGGCTCCCCTTTGGTAACACCTTC; CDR3: CASSLGQGLPFGNTF
length: 15; V: TRBV6-1; size: few; J: TRBJ1-6; D: TRBD1; DNA: TGTGCCAGCAGTAGCAGGACAGGGGGCCAGTCACCCCTCCACTTT; CDR3: CASSSRTGGQSPLHF
length: 14; V: TRBV2; size: .; J: TRBJ2-3; D: .; DNA: TGTGCCAGCATCAAGGGGGGAGGCTCAGATACGCAGTATTTT; CDR3: CASIKGGGSDTQYF
length: 17; V: TRBV12-5; size: .; J: TRBJ2-1; D: TRBD2; DNA: TGTGCTAGTGGTTTGGTAGAGACTAGCGGTTATTACAATGAGCAGTTCTTC; CDR3: CASGLVETSGYYNEQFF
length: 14; V: TRBV9; size: .; J: TRBJ2-1; D: .; DNA: TGTGCCAGCAGCGTAGTGGGCACCTACAGTGAGCAGTTCTTC; CDR3: CASSVVGTYSEQFF
length: 17; V: TRBV15; size: .; J: TRBJ2-1; D: .; DNA: TGTGCCACCAGCAGAGCCGTGGGCGGGCCAGCAGGCGATGAGCAGTTCTTC; CDR3: CATSRAVGGPAGDEQFF
length: 13; V: TRBV28; size: many; J: TRBJ2-1; D: TRBD2; DNA: TGTGCCAGCAGCCGCGGGAGCGTAAATGAGCAGTTCTTC; CDR3: CASSRGSVNEQFF
length: 14; V: TRBV7-8; size: few; J: TRBJ1-3; D: TRBD1; DNA: TGTGCCAGCAGCTTTGACAGGGGGATGAGCACCATATATTTT; CDR3: CASSFDRGMSTIYF
length: 16; V: TRBV20-1; size: few; J: TRBJ1-1; D: .; DNA: TGCAGTGCTAGATCCTCCCGCGGGAGAGACCCGTTTGAAGCTTTCTTT; CDR3: CSARSSRGRDPFEAFF
length: 15; V: TRBV5-1; size: .; J: TRBJ2-2; D: .; DNA: TGCGCCAGCAGCTTGCGCAGGGAGGACACCGGGGAGCTGTTTTTT; CDR3: CASSLRREDTGELFF
length: 13; V: TRBV7-2; size: many; J: TRBJ2-3; D: .; DNA: TGTGCCAGCAGCTTACTGGGGCCAGATACGCAGTATTTT; CDR3: CASSLLGPDTQYF
length: 14; V: TRBV20-1; size: .; J: TRBJ1-5; D: .; DNA: TGCAGTGCGTCGACCGGGCGGCCGAATCAGCCCCAGCATTTT; CDR3: CSASTGRPNQPQHF
length: 13; V: TRBV6-1; size: .; J: TRBJ1-3; D: .; DNA: TGTGCCAGCAGGACAGCTCAAGGAAACACCATATATTTT; CDR3: CASRTAQGNTIYF
length: 15; V: TRBV3-1; size: .; J: TRBJ2-3; D: .; DNA: TGTGCCACCTCCCAAACAGGGTCATCCACAGATACGCAGTATTTT; CDR3: CATSQTGSSTDTQYF